This paragraph reports one T cell receptor beta chain. The source of the sample is a study of patients and donors after allogeneic stem cell transplantation. TCRdb independently ran MiXCR on the RT-PCR reads; one entry per CDR3 protein. The profile covers about a million distinct CDR3 sequences, with roughly 18% appearing a single time and roughly 6.4% taken by the ten largest. Unmatched junction bases numbered 7, after V lost 0 bases and J lost 3 bases. The CDR3 totals 17 residues. Germline CDR1 reads MNHEY; CDR2 reads SVGAGI. The chain recombines TRBV6-5 with TRBJ1-3; 8 bases fit TRBD1. The receptor comes from a human donor who was either an allogeneic HSCT recipient or a stem cell or donor lymphocyte infusion donor (not recorded which). It is not recorded whose cells these are; they may come from a transplant donor. Sequenced input: blood, either unsorted or a sorted T cell fraction (not recorded which). The CDR3 coding sequence is TGTGCCAGCAGTTACTCGAGGGACAGGCATAGTGGAAACACCATATATTTT. It translates to CASSYSRDRHSGNTIYF.